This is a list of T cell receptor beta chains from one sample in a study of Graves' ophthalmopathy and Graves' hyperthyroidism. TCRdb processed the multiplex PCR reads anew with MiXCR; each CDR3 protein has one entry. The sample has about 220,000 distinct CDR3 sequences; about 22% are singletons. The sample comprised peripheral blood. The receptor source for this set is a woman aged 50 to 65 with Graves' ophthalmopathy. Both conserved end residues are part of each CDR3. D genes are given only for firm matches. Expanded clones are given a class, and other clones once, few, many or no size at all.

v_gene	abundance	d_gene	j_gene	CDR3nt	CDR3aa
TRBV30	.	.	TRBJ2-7	TGTGCCTGGACACTGGGACTTTCCTACGAGCAGTACTTC	CAWTLGLSYEQYF
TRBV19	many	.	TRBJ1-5	TGTGCCAGTAGTATGACATGGCTCTATCAGCCCCAGCATTTT	CASSMTWLYQPQHF
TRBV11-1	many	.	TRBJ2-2	TGTGCCAGCAGCTTATCGTCAGACACCGGGGAGCTGTTTTTT	CASSLSSDTGELFF
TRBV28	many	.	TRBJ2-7	TGTGCCGGAGGAAGGGGGGCCGAGCAGTACTTC	CAGGRGAEQYF
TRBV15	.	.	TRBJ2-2	TGTGCCACCAGCAGAGATGGAGGGGGAACCGGGGAGCTGTTTTTT	CATSRDGGGTGELFF
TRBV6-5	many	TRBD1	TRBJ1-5	TGTGCCAGCAGTTACTCTGACAGGGTTCGACAGCCCCAGCATTTT	CASSYSDRVRQPQHF
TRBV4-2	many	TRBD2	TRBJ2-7	TGTGCCAGCAGCCAAGTCTTGGCTAGCGGGAACTACGAGCAGTACTTC	CASSQVLASGNYEQYF
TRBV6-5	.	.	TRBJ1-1	TGTGCCAGCAGTTACTCATCAGCCCAGGGCACTGAAGCTTTCTTT	CASSYSSAQGTEAFF
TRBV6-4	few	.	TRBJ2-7	TGTGCCAGCAACGAGGGTAACTCCTACGAGCAGTACTTC	CASNEGNSYEQYF
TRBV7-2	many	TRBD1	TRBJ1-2	TGTGCCAGCAGCGTTACAGGGGGCAATGGCTACACCTTC	CASSVTGGNGYTF
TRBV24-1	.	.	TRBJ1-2	TGTGCCACCAGTTCCGTTCTTAACTATGGCTACACCTTC	CATSSVLNYGYTF
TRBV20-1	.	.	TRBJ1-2	TGCAGTGCTCGACCGCGGGGCTACACCTTC	CSARPRGYTF
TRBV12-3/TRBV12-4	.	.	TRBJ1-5	TGTGCCAGCAGTTTAGGAGGATTTAGGGGAGGTCAGCCCCAGCCTTTT	CASSLGGFRGGQPQPF
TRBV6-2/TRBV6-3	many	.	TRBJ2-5	TGTGCCAGCAGTTACTCGGGCAGGGGCTCCCAAGAGACCCAGTACTTC	CASSYSGRGSQETQYF
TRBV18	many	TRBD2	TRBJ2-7	TGTGCCAGCTCACCCGGGACTAGCCACTACGAGCAGTACTTC	CASSPGTSHYEQYF
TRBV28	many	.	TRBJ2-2	TGTGCCAGCCTTAAGATCCGGCCTCACACCGGGGAGCTGTTTTTT	CASLKIRPHTGELFF
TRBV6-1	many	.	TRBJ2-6	TGTGCCAGCAGGGAGTCTGGGGCCAACGTCCTGACTTTC	CASRESGANVLTF
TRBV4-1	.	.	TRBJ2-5	TGCGCCAGCAGCCAAGAACCGGGACCAATACAAGAGACCCAGTACTTC	CASSQEPGPIQETQYF
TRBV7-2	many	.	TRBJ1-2	TGTGCCAGCAGCTATGGGCCGTATGGCTACACCTTC	CASSYGPYGYTF
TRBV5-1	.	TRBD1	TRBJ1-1	TGCGCCAGCAGCAGGACAGGGCCCATGAACACTGAAGCTTTCTTT	CASSRTGPMNTEAFF
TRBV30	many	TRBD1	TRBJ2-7	TGTGCCTGGAGTCCCGGGACAGGGGTTGGGGAGCAGTACTTC	CAWSPGTGVGEQYF
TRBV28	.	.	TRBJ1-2	TGTGCCAGCAGTTTAATTCCCTGGGGCTACACCTTC	CASSLIPWGYTF
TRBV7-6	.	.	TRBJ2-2	TGTGCCAGCAGCCTCGAATTACTCGGAGTTGATATTACCGGGGAGCTGTTTTTT	CASSLELLGVDITGELFF
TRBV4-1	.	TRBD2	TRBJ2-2	TGCGCCAGCAGCCAAGTTAGTTCTAGCGGGAGGCCGAACACCGGGGAGCTGTTTTTT	CASSQVSSSGRPNTGELFF
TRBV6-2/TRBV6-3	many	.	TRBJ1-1	TGTGCCAGTAGTAGGACAGCGAACACTGAAGCTTTCTTT	CASSRTANTEAFF
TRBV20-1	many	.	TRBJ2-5	TGCAGTGCTAGCCCTGGCAGTCAAGAGACCCAGTACTTC	CSASPGSQETQYF
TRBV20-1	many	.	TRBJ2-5	TGCAGTGCTAGGGACCCGAGACTAGGGCAGTCGCAAGAGACCCAGTACTTC	CSARDPRLGQSQETQYF
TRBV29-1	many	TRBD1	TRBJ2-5	TGCAGCGTTGGAGGACAGGATTTCCAAGAGACCCAGTACTTC	CSVGGQDFQETQYF
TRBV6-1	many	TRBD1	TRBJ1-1	TGTGCCAGCAGTGCCTCCAACAGGGGCGAGGGTACTGAAGCTTTCTTT	CASSASNRGEGTEAFF
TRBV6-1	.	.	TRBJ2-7	TGTGCCAGCAGTGAAGCGGGTCTGGACTACGAGCAGTACTTC	CASSEAGLDYEQYF
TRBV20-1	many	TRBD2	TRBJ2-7	TGCAGTGCTAGAGGGGTAGCGGGAGCCGAGCAGTACTTC	CSARGVAGAEQYF
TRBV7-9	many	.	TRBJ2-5	TGTGCCAGCAGCGAGTCAGGAGGGCCTTCGGAGACCCAGTACTTC	CASSESGGPSETQYF
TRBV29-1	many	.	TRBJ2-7	TGCAGCGTTGGTAGGCAGGTGGACGACGAGCAGTACTTC	CSVGRQVDDEQYF
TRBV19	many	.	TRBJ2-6	TGTGCCAGTAGTTCTTCCGGGACCACCAATTTTGGGGCCAACGTCCTGACTTTC	CASSSSGTTNFGANVLTF
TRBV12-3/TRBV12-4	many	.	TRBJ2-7	TGTGCCAGCAGTTCACCTACAGGGTTTACCTACGAGCAGTACTTC	CASSSPTGFTYEQYF
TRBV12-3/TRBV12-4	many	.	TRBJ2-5	TGTGCCAGCAGTGTTCCTAACCTAGGCCAAGAGACCCAGTACTTC	CASSVPNLGQETQYF
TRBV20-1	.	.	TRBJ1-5	TGCAGTGCTAGAGACCCGGGACCTGAGCATCGCAATCAGCCCCAGCATTTT	CSARDPGPEHRNQPQHF
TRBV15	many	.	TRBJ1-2	TGTGCCACCAGCAGAGACGGGATTCAAAAGGGCTACACCTTC	CATSRDGIQKGYTF
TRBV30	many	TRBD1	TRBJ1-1	TGTGCCTGGAGTACTCCTCTGGACAGGGCGGAAGCTTTCTTT	CAWSTPLDRAEAFF
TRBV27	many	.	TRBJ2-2	TGTGCCAGCAGTTCGGACATGCTCCCCGGGGAGCTGTTTTTT	CASSSDMLPGELFF
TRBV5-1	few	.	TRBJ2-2	TGCGCCAGCAGGGAGGTGGGGGAGCTGTTTTTT	CASREVGELFF
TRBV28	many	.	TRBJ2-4	TGTGCCAGCAGCCCCGGCTCCAAAAACATTCAGTACTTC	CASSPGSKNIQYF
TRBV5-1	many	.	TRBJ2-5	TGCGCCAGCAGCTTGGGGAAGGGTCGAGAGACCCAGTACTTC	CASSLGKGRETQYF
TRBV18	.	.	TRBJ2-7	TGTGCCAGCTCACACGAGGGCAGAGCCTACGAGCAGTACTTC	CASSHEGRAYEQYF
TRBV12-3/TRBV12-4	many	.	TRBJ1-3	TGTGCCAGCACCCCAGGGTCTGCCGGAAACACCATATATTTT	CASTPGSAGNTIYF
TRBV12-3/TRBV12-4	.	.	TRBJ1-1	TGTGCCAGCGGACGACAGTACGGGGGAAACACTCAAGCTTTCTTT	CASGRQYGGNTQAFF
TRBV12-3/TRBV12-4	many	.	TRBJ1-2	TGTGCCAGCAGTTTAGCAGGCACCGGCTATGGCTACACCTTC	CASSLAGTGYGYTF
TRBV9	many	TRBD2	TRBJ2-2	TGTGCCAGCAGCCCGGGACTAGCGGCCACCGGGGAGCTGTTTTTT	CASSPGLAATGELFF
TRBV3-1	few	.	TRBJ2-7	TGTGCCAGCATGGACAGAAACTCCTACGAGCAGTACTTC	CASMDRNSYEQYF
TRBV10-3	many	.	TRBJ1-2	TGTGCCATCAGTGGCCCCCTGGCCAACCCCTATGGCTACACCTTC	CAISGPLANPYGYTF
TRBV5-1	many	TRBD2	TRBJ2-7	TGCGCCAGCAGCGGTGGTGCAGGACTAGCTGGTGAGCAGTACTTC	CASSGGAGLAGEQYF
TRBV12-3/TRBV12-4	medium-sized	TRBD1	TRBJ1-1	TGTGCCAGCAGAGGACAGGGGAAGGCTCCTGAAGCTTTCTTT	CASRGQGKAPEAFF
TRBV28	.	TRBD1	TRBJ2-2	TGTGCCAGCGGGTCGGACAGGGGGCAAGGCGGGGAGCTGTTTTTT	CASGSDRGQGGELFF